Below are 24 T cell receptor beta chains sequenced from a single sample in a study of CD8+CD57+ T cells in acquired aplastic anemia. The TCR beta profiling, which covered VDJ combination and CDR3 sequence, was carried out using genomic DNA as the template. A single record per CDR3 protein comes from TCRdb applying MiXCR to the reads. The data contain some 290,000 distinct CDR3 sequences, approximately 56% of them singletons. Sequencing used sorted CD4+, CD8+, or CD8+CD57+ T cells (not recorded which) from PBMCs. All receptors come from a human donor with severe aplastic anemia or a healthy control (not recorded which).

This clonotype was seen once. The junction and the germline gene differ at one end; a read error may be behind it. The CDR3 loop is CASSLGTGGMSSYEQYF. The CDR3 coding sequence is TGTGCCAGCAGCTTAGGGACAGGGGGCATGAGCTCCTACGAGCAGTACTTC. The chain recombines TRBV5-1 with TRBJ2-7, with TRBD1 matching over 12 bases. Germline CDR1 and CDR2: SGHRS and YFSETQ. The CDR3 covers 17 residues.

This clonotype was seen ten or more times. The chain combines TRBV7-3 with TRBJ1-1, with no clear D. The CDR3 totals 13 residues. From germline, CDR1 is SGHTA and CDR2 FQGTGA. Trimming shortened V by 1 base and J by 4 bases, and 7 bases separated the two germline ends. The CDR3: CASSLNEITEAFF. CDR3 bases: TGTGCCAGCAGCTTAAACGAGATCACTGAAGCTTTCTTT.

The chain has TRBV11-2 and TRBJ2-7; D possibly corresponds to TRBD1 (5 bases). CDR1 and CDR2 from the germline V gene are SGHAT and FQNNGV. The CDR3 has 15 amino acids. V was shortened by 5 bases and J by 0 bases, with 14 bases between the two germline ends. The CDR3 bases are TGTGCCAGCAGCCCGAGGTTTCAGGGCTCCTACGAGCAGTACTTC. Protein: CASSPRFQGSYEQYF.

The rearrangement links TRBV7-9 to TRBJ1-1; 10 nucleotides agree with TRBD1. The germline gives CDR1 SEHNR, CDR2 FQNEAQ (reference sequence). The CDR3 is made up of 17 amino acids. The V and J ends lost 5 bases and 0 bases, in that order; junction bases with no gene match: 9. This CDR3 is CASSPSTGGVMNTEAFF. The CDR3, as DNA: TGTGCCAGCAGCCCCTCGACAGGGGGCGTGATGAACACTGAAGCTTTCTTT. Looking up the rest from reference TRBV7-9 and TRBJ1-1 gives the full variable domain: DTGVSQNPRHKITKRGQNVTFRCDPISEHNRLYWYRQTLGQGPEFLTYFQNEAQLEKSRLLSDRFSAERPKGSFSTLEIQRTEQGDSAMYLCASSPSTGGVMNTEAFFGQGTRLTVV.

This clonotype was seen at least ten times. The chain is built from TRBV6-5 and TRBJ1-5, with 9 bases fitting TRBD1. Germline-derived CDR1 and CDR2 are MNHEY and SVGAGI. The V segment lost 6 bases and the J segment 9 bases; nucleotides outside the gene matches: 9. This CDR3 region has 14 residues. CDR3 nucleotide sequence: TGTGCCAGCAGCCGGGACAGGGTGTCGCGGCCCCAGCATTTT. Its translation: CASSRDRVSRPQHF.

This chain links TRBV10-3 with TRBJ1-4; TRBD1 agrees at 7 bases. J was trimmed by 5 bases and V by 6 bases; bases with no gene match: 3. The CDR3 spans 13 residues. Germline loops: CDR1 ENHRY, CDR2 SYGVKD. CDR3 coding DNA: TGTGCCATCAGCGGGACAGAGAATGAAAAACTGTTTTTT. Its protein is CAISGTENEKLFF.

A remark on this clonotype: One junction end disagrees with the germline gene, perhaps due to a read error. The genes are TRBV6-1 and TRBJ2-7; the match to TRBD1 covers 9 bases. Germline values: CDR1 MNHNS, CDR2 SASEGT. The CDR3 sequence is 18 residues long. The DNA for the CDR3 is TGTGCCGGCAGTGAAGCGTCACCGGGACAGGGCCCATATTACGGGCAGTACTTC. Amino acid sequence: CAGSEASPGQGPYYGQYF.

This clonotype was seen just once. The rearrangement joins TRBV29-1 to TRBJ1-2; D not certain. The germline V and J ends were trimmed by 6 bases and 8 bases, with 16 bases remaining between them. Germline loops: CDR1 SQVTM, CDR2 ANQGSEA. This CDR3 has 12 amino acids. The CDR3 DNA reads TGCAGCGTCGGCACAGACTCGGGCGGCTACACCTTC. Translation: CSVGTDSGGYTF.

At least ten counts were recorded for this clonotype. The chain employs TRBV7-3 and TRBJ2-2; 7 bases are a match to TRBD2. Germline V gene lookup returns CDR1 SGHTA and CDR2 FQGTGA. Losses at the gene ends were 2 bases for V and 6 bases for J; bases not matched to a gene: 6. This CDR3 contains 15 residues. The CDR3 is CASSLGGGYSGELFF. CDR3 coding DNA: TGTGCCAGCAGCTTAGGCGGGGGATATTCCGGGGAGCTGTTTTTT.

This clonotype was detected ten times or more. The chain carries TRBV12-3 or TRBV12-4 and TRBJ2-2, with 11 bases lining up with TRBD2. V lost 2 bases, J lost 4 bases, and 9 bases stayed unmatched. This CDR3 comprises 18 residues. CDR3 bases: TGTGCCAGCAGTTTAACTAGCGGGGGCCTCAGGTCCACCGGGGAGCTGTTTTTT. This gives the protein CASSLTSGGLRSTGELFF.

This clonotype turned up a few times. This chain connects TRBV7-2 to TRBJ2-7, with TRBD2 matching over 7 bases. The junction had 5 bases not matched to a gene; V was cut back by 2 bases and J by 10 bases. The V gene's germline CDR1 is SGHTA and CDR2 FQGNSA. The CDR3 sequence is 12 residues long. In DNA, the CDR3 is TGTGCCAGCAGCTTACGGTCTAGCGGTCAGTACTTC. This translates into CASSLRSSGQYF.

Ten or more counts support this clonotype. The V gene is TRBV19, the J gene TRBJ1-4; TRBD1 aligns across 9 bases. Germline loops: CDR1 LNHDA, CDR2 SQIVND (reference sequence). The CDR3 length is 14 residues. The trim removed 10 bases at V and 5 bases at J, leaving 8 bases unmatched. CDR3 sequence (DNA): TGTGCCACGGCGGCCGGGACAGGGAATGAAAAACTGTTTTTT. Amino acids: CATAAGTGNEKLFF.

CDR3 sequence (DNA): TGTGCCAGCAGCTTAATCGGGGCTATACAAGAGACCCAGTACTTC. Translation gives CASSLIGAIQETQYF. This chain links TRBV7-9 with TRBJ2-5; perhaps D is TRBD1 or TRBD2 (5 bases each). Per germline, CDR1 SEHNR and CDR2 FQNEAQ (reference sequence). V lost 2 bases, J lost 2 bases, and 12 bases lay in between. The CDR3 consists of 15 residues.

The V and J genes are TRBV25-1 and TRBJ2-1; a possible D gene is TRBD2 (6 bases). Germline V gene sequence: CDR1 MGHDK, CDR2 SYGVNS. V was shortened by 6 bases and J by 5 bases, with 14 bases between the two germline ends. CDR3 length: 14 amino acids. The CDR3: CASSVERTNNEQFF. DNA for the CDR3: TGTGCCAGCAGCGTAGAGAGGACTAACAATGAGCAGTTCTTC. The full variable domain, its missing parts supplied by reference TRBV25-1 and TRBJ2-1, is EADIYQTPRYLVIGTGKKITLECSQTMGHDKMYWYQQDPGMELHLIHYSYGVNSTEKGDLSSESTVSRIRTEHFPLTLESARPSHTSQYLCASSVERTNNEQFFGPGTRLTVL.

The genes are TRBV9 and TRBJ2-7; D is possibly TRBD1 (6 bases). From germline, CDR1 is SGDLS and CDR2 YYNGEE. Trimming cost V 3 bases and J 2 bases, with 15 bases left between them. CDR3 length: 15 residues. The CDR3 DNA follows: TGTGCCAGCAGCGCCGGAAACAGGGCGGCCTACGAGCAGTACTTC. Residues: CASSAGNRAAYEQYF.

This chain joins TRBV7-9 and TRBJ1-2; D perhaps matches TRBD1 (5 bases). V was trimmed by 4 bases and J by 1 base, leaving 13 bases between them. The CDR3 has 15 residues. Germline CDR1 and CDR2: SEHNR and FQNEAQ (reference sequence). Here the CDR3 reads CASSSGQGFNYGYTF. The CDR3 coding sequence is TGTGCCAGCAGCTCGGGCCAGGGCTTTAACTATGGCTACACCTTC.

This clonotype was seen a few times. This sequence joins TRBV30 and TRBJ2-2; 8 nucleotides align to TRBD1. The CDR3 is made up of 14 amino acids. Per the germline V gene, CDR1 is GTSNPN and CDR2 is SVGIG (reference sequence). V was pared by 8 bases and J by 7 bases, with 12 bases of the junction left unmatched. CDR3 sequence: CAGLGQANGGELFF. The CDR3 DNA reads TGTGCCGGCCTGGGACAGGCCAACGGCGGGGAGCTGTTTTTT.

The chain has TRBV29-1 and TRBJ2-2; 10 nucleotides match TRBD2. The CDR3 is made up of 15 amino acids. V was clipped by 4 bases and J by 3 bases; unmatched bases: 5. CDR1 and CDR2 from the germline V gene are SQVTM and ANQGSEA. CDR3 bases: TGCAGCGTTGCCCTAGCGGGGGATTACACCGGGGAGCTGTTTTTT. Its protein is CSVALAGDYTGELFF.

A note on this clonotype: A read error may produce the germline difference seen at one junction end. V is TRBV7-2 and J is TRBJ2-7; TRBD1 might be the D (5 bases). CDR1 SGHTA and CDR2 FQGNSA come from the germline V gene. This CDR3 comprises 14 residues. The CDR3 nucleotides are TGTGCCAGCAGCTTACAGGGTTCACCCTACGAGCAGTATTTC. It translates to CASSLQGSPYEQYF.

J is TRBJ1-6 and V is TRBV24-1; D possibly corresponds to TRBD1 (5 bases). The CDR3 spans 12 residues. V lost 7 bases, J lost 10 bases, and 10 bases lay in between. CDR1 and CDR2 (germline): KGHDR, SFDVKD. The CDR3: CATRQDNSPLHF. CDR3 coding DNA: TGTGCCACCAGGCAGGACAACTCACCCCTCCACTTT.

This clonotype came up a few times. Germline is not matched at one junction end, which may reflect a read error. The chain joins TRBV12-5 to TRBJ1-3, with 9 bases fitting TRBD1. The CDR3 is made up of 16 amino acids. CDR1 is LGHNT, CDR2 FRNRAP, per germline. CDR3 residues: CASASTGGLSGNIIYF. The CDR3 DNA sequence: TGTGCTAGTGCCTCGACAGGGGGTCTCTCTGGAAACATCATATATTTT.

The chain uses TRBV20-1 and TRBJ2-3; TRBD2 aligns across 13 bases. The V and J ends lost 6 bases and 2 bases, in that order; junction bases with no gene match: 5. Germline CDR1 DFQATT, CDR2 SNEGSKA (reference sequence). The CDR3 covers 15 residues. The CDR3 DNA reads TGCAGTGCCGGAGGACTAGCGGGAGCCACAGATACGCAGTATTTT. Amino acids: CSAGGLAGATDTQYF.

V gene TRBV20-1 combines with J gene TRBJ1-1; a weak D match, TRBD1 (5 bases). CDR1 and CDR2 (germline): DFQATT, SNEGSKA (reference sequence). The CDR3 totals 13 residues. Trimming shortened V by 5 bases and J by 3 bases, and 13 bases separated the two germline ends. CDR3 nucleotide sequence: TGCAGTGCTTCTCCCGGGACTGACACTGAAGCTTTCTTT. Protein product: CSASPGTDTEAFF.

V gene TRBV7-9 combines with J gene TRBJ2-7; no reliable D call. Germline CDR1 is SEHNR and CDR2 is FQNEAQ (reference sequence). CDR3 size: 12 residues. Trimming removed 5 bases at V and 5 bases at J, with 10 bases between. The CDR3 loop is CASSGSPHEQYF. CDR3 in DNA: TGTGCCAGCAGCGGTAGCCCCCACGAGCAGTACTTC.